The rows below give T cell receptor beta chains drawn from one sample of a study of blood T cell repertoires in COVID-19. Profiling relied on immunoSEQ multiplex PCR, and the TCRdb table lists in-frame clones only, not all of them. The data hold 55,000 to 65,000 clones, with around nine tenths observed a single time. The specimen sequenced was peripheral blood. All receptors come from a woman aged 55-69 years with active COVID-19. CDR3s include the opening cysteine and the closing phenylalanine or tryptophan. The D gene is left open where the match is weak. Part of the rows lack a size; the others show once, few, many or a class for expanded clones.

TRBD2	TRBV29-1	TRBJ2-5	NA	TGCAGCGTTGATGGCGGGGGGAACCAAGAGACCCAGTACTTC	CSVDGGGNQETQYF
NA	TRBV11-1	TRBJ2-5	NA	TGTGCCAGCAGCTTACGGGACTGGCCCCAAGAGACCCAGTACTTC	CASSLRDWPQETQYF
TRBD1	TRBV3-1/TRBV3-2	TRBJ1-3	NA	TGTGCCAGCAGCCAACCCCAGGGGGCGGGTGGAAACACCATATATTTT	CASSQPQGAGGNTIYF
NA	TRBV4-2	TRBJ1-6	NA	TGTGCCAGCAGCCAGTCCACAGGGCTCCTCCACTTT	CASSQSTGLLHF
TRBD2	TRBV14	TRBJ2-7	NA	TGTGCCAGCAGCCCGACGGGAGGCTCCTACGAGCAGTACTTC	CASSPTGGSYEQYF
NA	TRBV5-1	TRBJ1-4	once	TGCGCCAGCAGTCCAGCCCCAGGGGAAACTAATGAAAAACTGTTTTTT	CASSPAPGETNEKLFF
TRBD1	TRBV6-6	TRBJ1-4	NA	TGTGCCAGCGGACAGGGGATAACTAATGAAAAACTGTTTTTT	CASGQGITNEKLFF
NA	TRBV5-5	TRBJ1-5	NA	TGTGCCAGCAGCTTGGGAGGAATCCCCAATAGTCAGCCCCAGCATTTT	CASSLGGIPNSQPQHF
TRBD1	TRBV3-1/TRBV3-2	TRBJ1-4	NA	TGTGCCAGCAGCCCTGGGGGACAGACCTTCGAAAAACTGTTTTTT	CASSPGGQTFEKLFF
NA	TRBV5-1	TRBJ1-1	NA	TGCGCCAGCAGCTTGGCGGGGGGTGGCACTGAAGCTTTCTTT	CASSLAGGGTEAFF
TRBD2	TRBV27	TRBJ2-1	NA	TGTGCCAGCAGTGTAAGCGGGGGGGCCGGTCATGAGCAGTTCTTC	CASSVSGGAGHEQFF
NA	TRBV14	TRBJ1-4	NA	TGTGCCAGCAGCACCTGGGGCTCAACTAATGAAAAACTGTTTTTT	CASSTWGSTNEKLFF
NA	TRBV6-6	TRBJ1-2	NA	TGTGCCAGCAGTTACTCGGGGGGGGCTAGGTCGGGCTACACCTTC	CASSYSGGARSGYTF
TRBD1	TRBV20-1	TRBJ1-1	few	TGCAGTGCGAACCCCAGGGGGCTAGCTTTCTTT	CSANPRGLAFF
TRBD2	TRBV4-2	TRBJ2-7	NA	TGTGCCAGCAGCCATGGACTAGCGGGAGGATACGAGCAGTACTTC	CASSHGLAGGYEQYF
NA	TRBV2	TRBJ1-2	NA	TGTGCCAGCAGCCAACAGGGTCGGGCGTCCTATGGCTACACCTTC	CASSQQGRASYGYTF
NA	TRBV4-2	TRBJ2-1	NA	TGTGCCAGCAGCCAAGATTGGCAGGGGGGATCCTACAATGAGCAGTTCTTC	CASSQDWQGGSYNEQFF
TRBD1	TRBV19	TRBJ1-5	NA	TGTGCCAGTAGTATCCGACCCGGGACAGGGGGCAATCAGCCCCAGCATTTT	CASSIRPGTGGNQPQHF
NA	TRBV19	TRBJ2-1	once	TGTGCCAGTAGTATCTTCGGCGGGACTTCCTACAATGAGCAGTTCTTC	CASSIFGGTSYNEQFF
NA	TRBV15	TRBJ1-2	few	TGTGCCACCATGAGTGGGGGCGGTATCAATGGCTACACCTTC	CATMSGGGINGYTF
NA	TRBV5-4	TRBJ2-7	NA	TGTGCCAGCAGCTTGGACAGGTCCCACGAGCAGTACTTC	CASSLDRSHEQYF
NA	TRBV21-1	TRBJ1-1	NA	TGTGCCAGCACCAAAGGGGACAGGACGGAGGTGAGCACTGAAGCTTTCTTT	CASTKGDRTEVSTEAFF
NA	TRBV4-2	TRBJ2-1	NA	TGTGCCAGCAGCCAAGAATTGCCCGGGAATAACGAGCAGTTCTTC	CASSQELPGNNEQFF
TRBD1	TRBV18	TRBJ1-1	NA	TGTGCCAGCTCACCGGGACAGGTGGGGGCTTTCTTT	CASSPGQVGAFF
NA	TRBV21-1	TRBJ1-3	NA	TGTGCCAGCAAGAGGGGGAAGAAGTCTGGAAACACCATATATTTT	CASKRGKKSGNTIYF
NA	TRBV6-5	TRBJ2-2	NA	TGTGCCAGTCCAGGGGGAGGCACCGGGGAGCTGTTTTTT	CASPGGGTGELFF
NA	TRBV3-1/TRBV3-2	TRBJ2-5	NA	TGTGCCAGCAGCCAAGCGGGGGAGTACCAAGAGACCCAGTACTTC	CASSQAGEYQETQYF
TRBD1	TRBV28	TRBJ1-4	NA	TGTGCCAGCATCCCAGGGGGGCCCAATGAAAAACTGTTTTTT	CASIPGGPNEKLFF
NA	TRBV19	TRBJ1-3	NA	TGTGCCACCACAGAGCTCTCTGGAAACACCATATATTTT	CATTELSGNTIYF
NA	TRBV7-8	TRBJ2-1	NA	TGTGCCAGCAGCTTAGTTTGGAGACGCTCCTACAATGAGCAGTTCTTC	CASSLVWRRSYNEQFF
NA	TRBV29-1	TRBJ2-1	NA	TGCAGCGTTGCCGAGGGTCTTGGTTTCAATGAGCAGTTCTTC	CSVAEGLGFNEQFF
TRBD1	TRBV7-9	TRBJ2-1	NA	TGTGCCAGCAGCTTAGAGACAGGGGGGTGGCGGTACTCCTACAATGAGCAGTTCTTC	CASSLETGGWRYSYNEQFF
TRBD1	TRBV6-5	TRBJ1-1	NA	TGTGCCAGCAGTTACCCAGGGACAGGGAAGAACACTGAAGCTTTCTTT	CASSYPGTGKNTEAFF
TRBD1	TRBV6-5	TRBJ2-1	NA	TGTGCCAGCAGTTACGGCGGGACAGGGGCCTACAATGAGCAGTTCTTC	CASSYGGTGAYNEQFF
NA	TRBV15	TRBJ1-6	NA	TGTGCCACCAGCCCCCCCCCGGGGGTTCATAATTCACCCCTCCACTTT	CATSPPPGVHNSPLHF
NA	TRBV12-3/TRBV12-4	TRBJ2-7	NA	TGTGCCAGCAGTCGAGGGTTCGGCGAGCAGTACTTC	CASSRGFGEQYF
NA	TRBV4-3	TRBJ2-2	few	TGCGCCAGCAGCCAAGATACCGGGATTATAGCCGGGGAGCTGTTTTTT	CASSQDTGIIAGELFF
TRBD1	TRBV19	TRBJ2-4	NA	TGTGCCAGTAGGGGACAGGGGTCCTTGGCCAAAAACATTCAGTACTTC	CASRGQGSLAKNIQYF
TRBD1	TRBV10-3	TRBJ1-1	NA	TGTGCCATCAGTGGGACAGGGGGCATGGTGTCGAACACTGAAGCTTTCTTT	CAISGTGGMVSNTEAFF
NA	TRBV9	TRBJ1-1	NA	TGTGCCAGCAGCCGAAAACCCGGGGGATGGGGAATGAACACTGAAGCTTTCTTT	CASSRKPGGWGMNTEAFF
TRBD1	TRBV3-1/TRBV3-2	TRBJ1-5	NA	TGTGCCAGCACAACCAGGGACAGTAGCAATCAGCCCCAGCATTTT	CASTTRDSSNQPQHF
TRBD1	TRBV6-5	TRBJ2-6	NA	TGTGCCAGCAGCATCGACAGGGATGGGGCCAACGTCCTGACTTTC	CASSIDRDGANVLTF
TRBD2	TRBV9	TRBJ2-3	NA	TGTGCCAGCAACCTAGCGGGGGAAGGTACGCAGTATTTT	CASNLAGEGTQYF
TRBD2	TRBV30	TRBJ2-5	NA	TGTGCCTGGAGGGAGACCCGGACTAGCTGGACCCAGTACTTC	CAWRETRTSWTQYF
NA	TRBV5-6	TRBJ1-5	NA	TGTGCCAGCAGCTTGCCGGGGGACAATCAGCCCCAGCATTTT	CASSLPGDNQPQHF
TRBD2	TRBV29-1	TRBJ2-5	NA	TGCAGCGTTGATAGCGGGGGGACCCAAGAGACCCAGTACTTC	CSVDSGGTQETQYF
TRBD2	TRBV2	TRBJ2-5	NA	TGTGCCAGCAGTGAAAGACTAGCGCGAGAGACCCAGTACTTC	CASSERLARETQYF
NA	TRBV5-5	TRBJ2-1	NA	TGTGCCAGCAGCTTGGAACAGGGCTCCTACAATGAGCAGTTCTTC	CASSLEQGSYNEQFF
NA	TRBV19	TRBJ2-7	NA	TGTGCCAGTAGTTCAGCAGGAATCTCCTACGAGCAGTACTTC	CASSSAGISYEQYF
NA	TRBV10-3	TRBJ1-1	NA	TGTGCCATCAGTGAGTCGGCCGGACAGACTACTGAAGCTTTCTTT	CAISESAGQTTEAFF
NA	TRBV7-6	TRBJ2-5	NA	TGTGCCAGCAGCTTAATCGGCACCCGGAGCCAAGAGACCCAGTACTTC	CASSLIGTRSQETQYF